A selection of T cell receptor beta chains follows, all from one sample in a study of shared clonotypes between healthy human individuals. Produced via immunoSEQ multiplex PCR; TCRdb's table is partial and in-frame only. The sample contains some 700,000 clones, 90% of which appear only once. Sequencing was carried out using memory CD8+ T cells from PBMCs. These TCRs come from a man aged 18 to 35 in good health. Some clones in this sample may be carry-over from other donors' samples. Each CDR3 is given with its conserved first and last residue. The D gene is left open where the match is weak. Size values are once, few and many counts, or a class for expanded clones, and some rows have none.

CDR3aa: CASSGAGNSYEQYF; CDR3nt: TGCGCCAGCAGTGGGGCAGGGAATTCCTACGAGCAGTACTTC; d_gene: .; abundance: .; j_gene: TRBJ2-7; v_gene: TRBV10-2
CDR3aa: CASSQDYDRVARSEQFF; CDR3nt: TGTGCCAGCAGCCAAGATTACGACAGGGTGGCTAGGAGTGAGCAGTTCTTC; d_gene: TRBD1; abundance: .; j_gene: TRBJ2-1; v_gene: TRBV4-2
CDR3aa: CACRGQVEEIYVPGNTIYF; CDR3nt: TGTGCCTGCCGAGGACAGGTGGAGGAAATTTACGTCCCTGGAAACACCATATATTTT; d_gene: TRBD1; abundance: once; j_gene: TRBJ1-3; v_gene: TRBV30
CDR3aa: CASSFPANQPQHF; CDR3nt: TGTGCCAGCAGTTTCCCAGCCAATCAGCCCCAGCATTTT; d_gene: .; abundance: once; j_gene: TRBJ1-5; v_gene: TRBV28
CDR3aa: CASSSRTGWTGELFF; CDR3nt: TGTGCCAGCAGCAGCCGGACAGGGTGGACCGGGGAGCTGTTTTTT; d_gene: TRBD1; abundance: .; j_gene: TRBJ2-2; v_gene: TRBV7-3
CDR3aa: CASSFYASSSYNEQFF; CDR3nt: TGTGCCAGCAGCTTTTACGCTTCCAGCTCCTACAATGAGCAGTTCTTC; d_gene: .; abundance: .; j_gene: TRBJ2-1; v_gene: TRBV7-3
CDR3aa: CASSASGGTDTQYF; CDR3nt: TGTGCCAGCAGCGCGAGCGGGGGCACAGATACGCAGTATTTT; d_gene: TRBD2; abundance: .; j_gene: TRBJ2-3; v_gene: TRBV9
CDR3aa: CASARAGGSGELFF; CDR3nt: TGTGCCAGCGCAAGGGCAGGGGGTTCCGGGGAGCTGTTTTTT; d_gene: TRBD1; abundance: .; j_gene: TRBJ2-2; v_gene: TRBV6-5
CDR3aa: CASSHDGGLAGRRYYNEQFF; CDR3nt: TGCGCCAGCAGCCACGACGGCGGGCTAGCGGGACGGCGTTACTACAATGAGCAGTTCTTC; d_gene: TRBD2; abundance: .; j_gene: TRBJ2-1; v_gene: TRBV4-1
CDR3aa: CASSPYRGDPEAFF; CDR3nt: TGCGCCAGCAGCCCATACAGGGGTGATCCTGAAGCTTTCTTT; d_gene: TRBD1; abundance: .; j_gene: TRBJ1-1; v_gene: TRBV5-1
CDR3aa: CASSQELSGANVLTF; CDR3nt: TGCGCCAGCAGCCAAGAGCTCTCTGGGGCCAACGTCCTGACTTTC; d_gene: .; abundance: .; j_gene: TRBJ2-6; v_gene: TRBV4-3
CDR3aa: CASSLGQGASNEQFF; CDR3nt: TGCGCCAGCAGCTTGGGGCAGGGGGCGAGCAATGAGCAGTTCTTC; d_gene: TRBD1; abundance: .; j_gene: TRBJ2-1; v_gene: TRBV5-1
CDR3aa: CASTFGEQFF; CDR3nt: TGTGCCAGCACCTTCGGTGAGCAGTTCTTC; d_gene: .; abundance: .; j_gene: TRBJ2-1; v_gene: TRBV6-5
CDR3aa: CASTVQAASTDTQYF; CDR3nt: TGTGCCAGCACCGTCCAGGCAGCTAGCACAGATACGCAGTATTTT; d_gene: .; abundance: .; j_gene: TRBJ2-3; v_gene: TRBV28
CDR3aa: CAWKGSTNEQFF; CDR3nt: TGTGCCTGGAAGGGTAGTACGAATGAGCAGTTCTTC; d_gene: .; abundance: .; j_gene: TRBJ2-1; v_gene: TRBV30
CDR3aa: CASSPVTRHHEQYF; CDR3nt: TGCGCCAGCAGCCCTGTTACTAGACATCACGAGCAGTACTTC; d_gene: .; abundance: .; j_gene: TRBJ2-7; v_gene: TRBV4-1
CDR3aa: CSDDLGGENYGYTF; CDR3nt: TGCAGCGACGACTTAGGGGGCGAAAACTATGGCTACACCTTC; d_gene: TRBD1; abundance: .; j_gene: TRBJ1-2; v_gene: TRBV29-1
CDR3aa: CASSLGGAPLNEQYF; CDR3nt: TGTGCCAGCAGCTTAGGAGGGGCCCCGTTGAACGAGCAGTACTTC; d_gene: .; abundance: .; j_gene: TRBJ2-7; v_gene: TRBV7-9